A single sample is the source of the 5 T cell receptor beta chains below, sequenced in a study of blood T cell repertoires in COVID-19. The table came from immunoSEQ multiplex PCR; TCRdb's copy has only in-frame clones and leaves some out. The sample includes about 170,000 clones, roughly 85% seen only once; the top ten take about 3.5%. Sequenced: peripheral blood. The receptors shown here come from a human donor with acute or convalescent COVID-19. The donor label of this sample is uncertain.

The chain joins TRBV15 to TRBJ2-7; D ambiguous. CDR1 and CDR2 (germline): LNHNV, YYDKDF (reference sequence). Trimming removed 0 bases from V and 4 bases from J, with 10 bases in between. This CDR3 region has 14 residues. This CDR3 reads CATSRDQMNYEQYF. CDR3 bases: TGTGCCACCAGCAGAGATCAGATGAATTACGAGCAGTACTTC.

This clone was seen only a few times. J is TRBJ1-2 and V is TRBV18; D uncertain. CDR1 is KGHSH and CDR2 is LQKENI in the germline V gene. The CDR3 totals 12 residues. V dropped 0 bases and J dropped 8 bases, with 7 bases sitting between them. The CDR3 protein is CASSPPAGGYTF. The CDR3 nucleotides are TGTGCCAGCTCACCACCGGCGGGAGGCTACACCTTC.

This chain links TRBV7-7 with TRBJ2-2; weak D call: TRBD2 (6 bases). CDR1 is SSHAT, CDR2 FNYEAQ, per germline (reference sequence). Trimming stripped 5 bases from V and 6 bases from J, with 16 bases between. The CDR3 runs 15 residues. The CDR3 DNA follows: TGTGCCAGCAGCATAGGGACTTCTTTGGCCGGGGAGCTGTTTTTT. Amino acids: CASSIGTSLAGELFF.

The chain has TRBV27 and TRBJ1-1, with 8 bases matching TRBD1. J gave up 3 bases and V 0 bases, and 12 bases lay outside the gene matches. Germline CDR1 reads MNHEY; CDR2 reads SMNVEV (reference sequence). This CDR3 is built from 18 residues. The CDR3 sequence: CASSLSFKGWTGHTEAFF. Here the CDR3 DNA reads TGTGCCAGCAGTTTATCGTTTAAAGGGTGGACAGGGCACACTGAAGCTTTCTTT.

The genes are TRBV27 and TRBJ1-2; TRBD1 might be the D (6 bases). Trimming pared 5 bases from V and 7 bases from J, leaving 14 bases between. The CDR3 loop spans 13 amino acids. Germline assignment: CDR1 MNHEY and CDR2 SMNVEV (reference sequence). Here the CDR3 DNA reads TGTGCCAGCAGTCCGAACACAGGGTTTGGCTACACCTTC. Protein: CASSPNTGFGYTF.